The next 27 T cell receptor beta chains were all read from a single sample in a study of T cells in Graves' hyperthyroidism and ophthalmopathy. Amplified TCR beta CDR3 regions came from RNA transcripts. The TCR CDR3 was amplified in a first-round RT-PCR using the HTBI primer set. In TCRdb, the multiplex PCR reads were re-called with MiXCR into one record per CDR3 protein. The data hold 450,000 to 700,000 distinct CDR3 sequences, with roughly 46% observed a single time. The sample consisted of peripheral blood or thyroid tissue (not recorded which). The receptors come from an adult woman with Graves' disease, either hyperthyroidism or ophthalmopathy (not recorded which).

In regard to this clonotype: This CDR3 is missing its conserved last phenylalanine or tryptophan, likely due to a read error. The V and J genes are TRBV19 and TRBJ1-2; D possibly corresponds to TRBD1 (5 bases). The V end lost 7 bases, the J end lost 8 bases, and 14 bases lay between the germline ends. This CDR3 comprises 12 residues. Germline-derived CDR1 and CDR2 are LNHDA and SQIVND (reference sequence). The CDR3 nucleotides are TGTGCCAGTACCACCGGGGCAGAAGGCTACACCTAC. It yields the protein CASTTGAEGYTY.

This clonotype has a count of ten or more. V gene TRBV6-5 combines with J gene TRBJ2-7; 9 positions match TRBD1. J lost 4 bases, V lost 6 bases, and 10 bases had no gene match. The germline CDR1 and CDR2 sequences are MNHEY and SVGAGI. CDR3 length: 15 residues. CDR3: CASSLGGTGSYEQYF. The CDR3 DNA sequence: TGTGCCAGCAGCCTAGGTGGGACAGGGAGTTACGAGCAGTACTTC.

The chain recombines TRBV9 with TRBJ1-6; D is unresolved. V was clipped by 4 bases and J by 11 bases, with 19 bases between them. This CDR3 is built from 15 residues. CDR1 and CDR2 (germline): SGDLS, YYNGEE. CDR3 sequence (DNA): TGTGCCAGCAGCCCCCTCCCCTCACTTGGGGCACCCCTCCACTTT. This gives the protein CASSPLPSLGAPLHF. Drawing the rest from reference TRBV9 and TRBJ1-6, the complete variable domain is DSGVTQTPKHLITATGQRVTLRCSPRSGDLSVYWYQQSLDQGLQFLIQYYNGEERAKGNILERFSAQQFPDLHSELNLSSLELGDSALYFCASSPLPSLGAPLHFGNGTRLTVT.

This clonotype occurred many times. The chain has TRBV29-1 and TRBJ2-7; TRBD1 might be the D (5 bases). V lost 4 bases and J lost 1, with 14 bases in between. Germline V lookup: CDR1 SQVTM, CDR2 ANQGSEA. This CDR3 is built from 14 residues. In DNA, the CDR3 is TGCAGCGTTGGACCACAGGAGAGATCCTACGAGCAGTACTTC. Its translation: CSVGPQERSYEQYF.

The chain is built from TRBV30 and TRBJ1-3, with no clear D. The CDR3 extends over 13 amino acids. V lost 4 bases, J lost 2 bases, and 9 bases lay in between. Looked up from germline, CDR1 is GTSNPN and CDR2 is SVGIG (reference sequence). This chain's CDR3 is CAWTLPAGNTIYF. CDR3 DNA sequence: TGTGCCTGGACTCTCCCGGCTGGAAACACCATATATTTT.

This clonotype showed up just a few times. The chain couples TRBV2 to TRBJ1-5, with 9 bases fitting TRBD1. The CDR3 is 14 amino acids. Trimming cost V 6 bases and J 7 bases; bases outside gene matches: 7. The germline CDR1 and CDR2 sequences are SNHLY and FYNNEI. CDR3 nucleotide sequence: TGTGCCAGCAGAGCGACAGGGGGTGGACAGCCCCAGCATTTT. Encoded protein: CASRATGGGQPQHF.

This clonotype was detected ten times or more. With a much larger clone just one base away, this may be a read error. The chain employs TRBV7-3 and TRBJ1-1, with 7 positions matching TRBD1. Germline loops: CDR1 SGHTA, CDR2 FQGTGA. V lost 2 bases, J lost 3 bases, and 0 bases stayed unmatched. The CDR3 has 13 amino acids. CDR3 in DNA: TGTGCCAGCAGCTTACAGGGGGACACTGAAGCTTTCTTT. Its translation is CASSLQGDTEAFF.

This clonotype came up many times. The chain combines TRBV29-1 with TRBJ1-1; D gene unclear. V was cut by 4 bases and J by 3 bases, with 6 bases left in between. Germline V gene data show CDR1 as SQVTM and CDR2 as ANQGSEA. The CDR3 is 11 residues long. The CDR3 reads CSVVGYTEAFF. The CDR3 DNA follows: TGCAGCGTTGTGGGGTACACTGAAGCTTTCTTT.

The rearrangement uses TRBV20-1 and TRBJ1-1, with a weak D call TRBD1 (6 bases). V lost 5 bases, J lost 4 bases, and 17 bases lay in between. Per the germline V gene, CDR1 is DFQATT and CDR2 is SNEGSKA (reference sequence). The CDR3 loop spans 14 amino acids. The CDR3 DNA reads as TGCAGTGCTCTAAAGGGGGGTCGTGGCACTGAAGCTTTCTTT. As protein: CSALKGGRGTEAFF.

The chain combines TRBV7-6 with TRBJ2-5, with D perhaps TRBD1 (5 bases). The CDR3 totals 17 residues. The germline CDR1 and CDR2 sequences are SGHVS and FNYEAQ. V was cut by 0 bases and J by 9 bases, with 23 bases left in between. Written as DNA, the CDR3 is TGTGCCAGCAGCTTAGCCGGGTATAGGGGCCGCCTCTGGTCCCAGTACTTC. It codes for CASSLAGYRGRLWSQYF.

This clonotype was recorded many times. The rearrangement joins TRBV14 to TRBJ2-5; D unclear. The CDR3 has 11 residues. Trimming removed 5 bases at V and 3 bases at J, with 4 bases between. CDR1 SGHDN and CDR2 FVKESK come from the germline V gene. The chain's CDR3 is CASSSKETQYF. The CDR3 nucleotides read TGTGCCAGCAGCTCGAAAGAGACCCAGTACTTC.

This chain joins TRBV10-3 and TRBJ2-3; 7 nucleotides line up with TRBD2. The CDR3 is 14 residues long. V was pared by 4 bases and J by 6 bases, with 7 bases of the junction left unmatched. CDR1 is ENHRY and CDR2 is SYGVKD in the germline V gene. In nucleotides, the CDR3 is TGTGCCATCAGTGGAGCGCGGGAGTGGGATACGCAGTATTTT. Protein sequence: CAISGAREWDTQYF.

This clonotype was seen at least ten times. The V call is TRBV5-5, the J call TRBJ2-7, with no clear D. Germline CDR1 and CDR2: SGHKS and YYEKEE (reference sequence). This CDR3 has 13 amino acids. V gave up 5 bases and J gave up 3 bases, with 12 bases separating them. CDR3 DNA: TGTGCCAGCAGTGGTGGTGGGCTCTACGAGCAGTACTTC. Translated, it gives CASSGGGLYEQYF.

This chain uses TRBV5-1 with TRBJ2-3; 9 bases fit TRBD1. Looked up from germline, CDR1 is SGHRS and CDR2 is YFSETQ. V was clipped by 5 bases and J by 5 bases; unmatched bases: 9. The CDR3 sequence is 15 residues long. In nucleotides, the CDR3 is TGCGCCAGCAGGCGGGACAGGGAAGTTGGAGATACGCAGTATTTT. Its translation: CASRRDREVGDTQYF.

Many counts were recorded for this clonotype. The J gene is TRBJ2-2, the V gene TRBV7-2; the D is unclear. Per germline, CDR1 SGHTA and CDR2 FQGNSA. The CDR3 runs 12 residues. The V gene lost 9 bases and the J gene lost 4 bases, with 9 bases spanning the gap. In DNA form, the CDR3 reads TGTGCCAGTGGGGTTAGCACCGGGGAGCTGTTTTTT. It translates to CASGVSTGELFF.

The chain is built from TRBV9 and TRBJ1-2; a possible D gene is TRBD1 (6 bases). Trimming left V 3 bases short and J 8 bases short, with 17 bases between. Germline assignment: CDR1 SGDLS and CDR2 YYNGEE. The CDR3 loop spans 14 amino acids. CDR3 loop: CASSGNPETGGYTF. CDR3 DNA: TGTGCCAGCAGCGGAAATCCCGAGACAGGAGGCTACACCTTC.

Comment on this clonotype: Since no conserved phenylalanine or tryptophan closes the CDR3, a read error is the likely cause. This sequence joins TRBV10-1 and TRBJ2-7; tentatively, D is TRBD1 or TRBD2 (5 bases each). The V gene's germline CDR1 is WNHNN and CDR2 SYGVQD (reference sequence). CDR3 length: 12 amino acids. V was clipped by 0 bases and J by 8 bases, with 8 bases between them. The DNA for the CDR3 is TGCGCCAGCAGTGAGTCGGGGACGAAGCAGTACTGC. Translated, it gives CASSESGTKQYC.

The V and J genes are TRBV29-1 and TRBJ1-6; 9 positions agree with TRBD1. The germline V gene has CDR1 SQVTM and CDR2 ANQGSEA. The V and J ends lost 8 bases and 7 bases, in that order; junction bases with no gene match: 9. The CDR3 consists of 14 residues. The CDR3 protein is CSLDGTGRNSPLHF. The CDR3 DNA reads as TGCAGCTTGGATGGGACAGGGAGGAATTCACCCCTCCACTTT.

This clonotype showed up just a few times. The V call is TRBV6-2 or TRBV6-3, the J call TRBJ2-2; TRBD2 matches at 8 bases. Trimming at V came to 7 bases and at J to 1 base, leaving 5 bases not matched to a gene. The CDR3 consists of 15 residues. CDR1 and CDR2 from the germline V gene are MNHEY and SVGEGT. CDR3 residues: CASKRREENTGELFF. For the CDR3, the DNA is TGTGCCAGCAAAAGGCGGGAGGAGAACACCGGGGAGCTGTTTTTT.

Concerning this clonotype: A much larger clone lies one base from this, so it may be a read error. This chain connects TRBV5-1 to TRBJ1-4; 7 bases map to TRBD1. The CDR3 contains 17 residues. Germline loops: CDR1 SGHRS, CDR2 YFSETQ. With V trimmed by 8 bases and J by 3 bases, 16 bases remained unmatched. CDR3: CARLWTGGLRSNEKLFF. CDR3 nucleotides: TGCGCCAGGCTATGGACAGGAGGTCTGAGATCTAATGAAAAACTGTTTTTT.

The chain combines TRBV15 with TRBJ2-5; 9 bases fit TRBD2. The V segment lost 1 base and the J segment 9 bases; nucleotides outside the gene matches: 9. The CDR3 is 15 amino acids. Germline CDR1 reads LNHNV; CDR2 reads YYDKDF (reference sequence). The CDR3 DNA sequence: TGTGCCACCAGCAGAGTTGCAACCGCTAGCGGGGCCCAGTACTTC. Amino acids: CATSRVATASGAQYF. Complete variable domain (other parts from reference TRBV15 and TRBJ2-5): DAMVIQNPRYQVTQFGKPVTLSCSQTLNHNVMYWYQQKSSQAPKLLFHYYDKDFNNEADTPDNFQSRRPNTSFCFLDIRSPGLGDTAMYLCATSRVATASGAQYFGPGTRLLVL.

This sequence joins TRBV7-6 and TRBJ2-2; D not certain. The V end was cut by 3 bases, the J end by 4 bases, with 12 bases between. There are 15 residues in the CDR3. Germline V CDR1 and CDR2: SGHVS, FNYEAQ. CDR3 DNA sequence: TGTGCCAGCAGCTTGGACGGGTGGAGCACCGGGGAGCTGTTTTTT. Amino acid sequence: CASSLDGWSTGELFF. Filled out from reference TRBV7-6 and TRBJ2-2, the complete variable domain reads GAGVSQSPRYKVTKRGQDVALRCDPISGHVSLYWYRQALGQGPEFLTYFNYEAQQDKSGLPNDRFSAERPEGSISTLTIQRTEQRDSAMYRCASSLDGWSTGELFFGEGSRLTVL.

In nucleotides, the CDR3 is TGCACAAGACAGGGGTCACCCCTCCACTTT. It encodes CTRQGSPLHF. The genes are TRBV10-1 and TRBJ1-6; 8 bases map to TRBD1. Germline V gene data show CDR1 as WNHNN and CDR2 as SYGVQD (reference sequence). This CDR3 is built from 10 residues.

The CDR3 sequence: CSIGQGAAKNWGGYTF. The CDR3 nucleotides are TGCAGCATCGGACAGGGGGCTGCGAAGAATTGGGGTGGCTACACCTTC. The gene calls are TRBV29-1 and TRBJ1-2; 11 bases map to TRBD1. The CDR3 contains 16 residues. Germline assignment: CDR1 SQVTM and CDR2 ANQGSEA. The V and J ends lost 8 bases and 7 bases, in that order; junction bases with no gene match: 18.

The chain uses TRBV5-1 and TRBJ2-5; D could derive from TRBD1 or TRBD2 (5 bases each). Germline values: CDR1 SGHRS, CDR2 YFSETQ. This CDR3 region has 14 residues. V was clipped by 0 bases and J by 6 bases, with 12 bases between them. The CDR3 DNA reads TGCGCCAGCAGCTTGGATGGGACCGTTAAGACCCAGTACTTC. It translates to CASSLDGTVKTQYF.

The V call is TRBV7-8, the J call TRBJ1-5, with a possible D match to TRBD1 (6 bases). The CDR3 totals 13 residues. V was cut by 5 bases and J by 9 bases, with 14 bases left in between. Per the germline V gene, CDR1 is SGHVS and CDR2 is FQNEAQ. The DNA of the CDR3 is TGTGCCAGCAGCAATACGCAGGGGCGGCCCCAGCATTTT. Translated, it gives CASSNTQGRPQHF.

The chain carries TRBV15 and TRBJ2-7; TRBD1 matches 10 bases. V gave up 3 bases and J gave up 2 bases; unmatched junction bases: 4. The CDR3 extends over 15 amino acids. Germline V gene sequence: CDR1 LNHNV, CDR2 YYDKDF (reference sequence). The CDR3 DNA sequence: TGTGCCACCAGCAGGCGGACAGGGGGGACCTACGAGCAGTACTTC. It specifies CATSRRTGGTYEQYF.